This TCR beta chain was sequenced during a study of graft-versus-host responses after intestinal transplantation. Across the study: Following induction with anti-thymocyte globulin, all recipients were given tacrolimus and steroids for around three years.

V shed 0 bases and J shed 8 bases, with 19 bases lying between them. This CDR3 is 16 amino acids long. The germline gives CDR1 MNHNY, CDR2 SVGAGI (reference sequence). Here immunoSEQ multiplex PCR was the method, and the copy in TCRdb shows in-frame clones only, minus some. The data show some 2,000 clones, over 75% seen once. Tissue processing of the graft released intraepithelial and lamina propria lymphocytes from it. Concerning this clone itself: Antigen: not known.

Study-wide results and caveats: Among recipient marrow samples, GvH clones were found; some appeared first in ileum or blood.

The source is a human patient who received an intestinal transplant, so some T cells may come from the graft donor. Material: ileum tissue, obtained 55 to 60 days after intestinal transplant. The rearrangement uses TRBV6-6 and TRBJ1-2; possible D gene TRBD1, 6 bases. The DNA for the CDR3 is TGTGCCAGCAGTTACTCTCCGGGACAAGGGGAGGGCGGCTACACCTTC. This codes for CASSYSPGQGEGGYTF.